The 11 T cell receptor beta chains below all came from one sample that was sequenced in a study of cytomegalovirus exposure and HLA in healthy donors. Use of 60 Vbeta and 13 Jbeta primers characterized the PCR. Clones were read by immunoSEQ multiplex PCR, and TCRdb kept only the in-frame ones, dropping some. The profile shows about 250,000 clones, over 70% of them singletons. Specimen: PBMCs. All receptors come from a girl aged 2 to 10 in good health and CMV-seronegative.

The chain uses TRBV6-5 and TRBJ2-1, with 8 bases that match TRBD1. Looked up from germline, CDR1 is MNHEY and CDR2 is SVGAGI. V lost 6 bases to trimming and J lost 2 bases; unmatched junction nucleotides: 6. The CDR3 runs 15 residues. The CDR3 sequence is CASRPGQAPYNEQFF. The CDR3 DNA reads TGTGCCAGCAGACCGGGACAGGCTCCCTACAATGAGCAGTTCTTC.

The chain has TRBV5-1 and TRBJ1-1; a weak D match, TRBD1 (6 bases). Germline lookup yields CDR1 SGHRS and CDR2 YFSETQ. The CDR3 has 14 residues. The V and J ends lost 4 bases and 11 bases respectively, with 21 bases between them. DNA of the CDR3: TGCGCCAGCAGCCCTTGGGGGCCCCAAGCGGGGGCTTTCTTT. It yields the protein CASSPWGPQAGAFF.

The chain recombines TRBV7-3 with TRBJ2-1; D possibly corresponds to TRBD1 (6 bases). The germline V and J ends were trimmed by 5 bases and 6 bases, with 17 bases remaining between them. The CDR3 length is 15 residues. Germline CDR1 reads SGHTA; CDR2 reads FQGTGA. CDR3 residues: CASSPRDNAINEQFF. The CDR3 DNA reads TGTGCCAGCAGCCCCCGGGACAACGCCATCAATGAGCAGTTCTTC.

A few counts support this clone. The rearrangement links TRBV10-2 to TRBJ2-1; 11 bases are shared with TRBD2. The CDR3 is 13 amino acids. The V gene end was trimmed by 11 bases and the J gene end by 9 bases; junction bases not matched to a gene: 9. The germline V gene has CDR1 WSHSY and CDR2 SAAADI. Here the CDR3 reads CAGALAGGVEQFF. The DNA for the CDR3 is TGCGCCGGCGCTCTAGCGGGAGGTGTTGAGCAGTTCTTC.

The genes are TRBV28 and TRBJ2-2; D may be TRBD2 (5 bases). V lost 3 bases and J lost 6, with 11 bases in between. CDR1 and CDR2 from the germline V gene are MDHEN and SYDVKM. The CDR3 is 14 amino acids. In nucleotides, the CDR3 is TGTGCCAGCAGTTTTCGAGGGAAGGCCGGGGAGCTGTTTTTT. Its translation is CASSFRGKAGELFF.

The J gene is TRBJ2-1, the V gene TRBV27; the match to TRBD2 covers 8 bases. The CDR3 has 16 amino acids. Looked up from germline, CDR1 is MNHEY and CDR2 is SMNVEV (reference sequence). V lost 1 base, J lost 9 bases, and 11 bases stayed unmatched. DNA of the CDR3: TGTGCCAGCAGTTTATTAAGCGGGAGTTCCGGTCTTGAGCAGTTCTTC. Translation: CASSLLSGSSGLEQFF.

The chain combines TRBV21-1 with TRBJ1-5; TRBD1 reflects the table's D call only, with no check against the DNA. TRBV21-1 is recorded as a pseudogene. The CDR3 runs 16 residues. The CDR3 protein is CASSKLQLPGNQPQHF. The CDR3 DNA is TGTGCCAGCAGCAAATTGCAGTTACCTGGCAATCAGCCCCAGCATTTT.

V and J are TRBV29-1 and TRBJ2-1, with TRBD1 matching 10 bases. J gave up 5 bases and V 3 bases, and 4 bases lay outside the gene matches. The CDR3 is 14 amino acids. CDR1 is SQVTM, CDR2 ANQGSEA, per germline. The CDR3 DNA reads TGCAGCGTTGAGGGGACAGGGGTCGACAATGAGCAGTTCTTC. It encodes CSVEGTGVDNEQFF.

The V and J genes are TRBV21-1 and TRBJ1-4. TRBV21-1 constitutes a pseudogene. The length of the CDR3 is 13 residues. The CDR3 loop is CASSQRYNEKLFF. For the CDR3, the DNA is TGTGCCAGCAGCCAGAGGTATAATGAAAAACTGTTTTTT.

The chain combines TRBV5-8 with TRBJ1-5; D gene ambiguous. CDR3 size: 17 residues. V lost 0 bases to trimming and J lost 0 bases, with 13 bases between them. Per the germline V gene, CDR1 is SGHTS and CDR2 is YDEGEE. The CDR3 reads CASSLGSVGLSNQPQHF. In DNA, the CDR3 is TGTGCCAGCAGCTTGGGGTCGGTTGGACTTAGCAATCAGCCCCAGCATTTT.

The chain carries TRBV19 and TRBJ2-1, with 10 bases fitting TRBD2. The V segment lost 5 bases and the J segment 7 bases; nucleotides outside the gene matches: 5. The germline V gene has CDR1 LNHDA and CDR2 SQIVND (reference sequence). This CDR3 is 14 amino acids long. The CDR3, as DNA: TGTGCCAGTAGTCAAGCGGGGGGGCCGAATGAGCAGTTCTTC. Its protein product is CASSQAGGPNEQFF.